The rows below give T cell receptor beta chains drawn from one sample of a study of lymphopenia after photon versus proton radiotherapy. The repertoire was sequenced with immunoSEQ multiplex PCR; TCRdb's copy has only in-frame clones and lacks some. The sample contains 50,000 or so clones, more than 85% of which appear only once. This sample comprised peripheral blood, obtained from a patient treated with photon-based radiotherapy. The source of these receptors is a woman between 35 and 50 years old with cholangiocarcinoma. Both conserved end residues are part of each CDR3. Fields, in order: J gene, V gene, CDR3 protein.

J gene: TRBJ2-3
V gene: TRBV27
CDR3 protein: CASSPLRQVTDTQYF

J gene: TRBJ2-6
V gene: TRBV30
CDR3 protein: CAESRGRSGANVLTF

J gene: TRBJ2-7
V gene: TRBV28
CDR3 protein: CASSPDRGRDWYEQYF

J gene: TRBJ2-1
V gene: TRBV15
CDR3 protein: CATSRTSGNEQFF

J gene: TRBJ1-6
V gene: TRBV4-1
CDR3 protein: CASSQWQGNNSPLHF

J gene: TRBJ1-1
V gene: TRBV6-5
CDR3 protein: CASRNGKQGRNEAFF

J gene: TRBJ1-2
V gene: TRBV4-3
CDR3 protein: CASTNTLGKGYTF

J gene: TRBJ1-1
V gene: TRBV6-1
CDR3 protein: CASSEFESVNTEAFF

J gene: TRBJ1-3
V gene: TRBV11-2
CDR3 protein: CASSFPGGNTIYF

J gene: TRBJ1-1
V gene: TRBV11-2
CDR3 protein: CASSRIRLGQGTTEAFF

J gene: TRBJ2-4
V gene: TRBV6-5
CDR3 protein: CASSDRVNIQYF

J gene: TRBJ1-3
V gene: TRBV19
CDR3 protein: CASSTRTEIWEGNTIYF

J gene: TRBJ1-1
V gene: TRBV5-4
CDR3 protein: CASGSRRMNTEAFF

J gene: TRBJ1-2
V gene: TRBV6-1
CDR3 protein: CASRGTGRYGYTF

J gene: TRBJ2-1
V gene: TRBV5-1
CDR3 protein: CASSLGDRSSYNEQFF

J gene: TRBJ1-2
V gene: TRBV5-4
CDR3 protein: CASSLGGGYGYTF

J gene: TRBJ1-6
V gene: TRBV9
CDR3 protein: CASSGTREEYSPLHF

J gene: TRBJ1-2
V gene: TRBV9
CDR3 protein: CASSVGLDSRIGGYTF

J gene: TRBJ1-4
V gene: TRBV18
CDR3 protein: CASSPEGGYYEKLFF

J gene: TRBJ2-7
V gene: TRBV9
CDR3 protein: CASSGGQSSYEQYF

J gene: TRBJ1-1
V gene: TRBV12-5
CDR3 protein: CASGSLPGPNTEAFF

J gene: TRBJ2-7
V gene: TRBV29-1
CDR3 protein: CSVEAAGKTYEQYF

J gene: TRBJ1-1
V gene: TRBV6-5
CDR3 protein: CASSLTVGNTEAFF

J gene: TRBJ1-1
V gene: TRBV28
CDR3 protein: CASKGGAYHAEAFF

J gene: TRBJ2-1
V gene: TRBV29-1
CDR3 protein: CSVVAGVRYNEQFF

J gene: TRBJ1-5
V gene: TRBV28
CDR3 protein: CASTPGTGLISNQPQHF

J gene: TRBJ1-1
V gene: TRBV10-3
CDR3 protein: CAISLTGYAEAFF

J gene: TRBJ2-2
V gene: TRBV6-4
CDR3 protein: CASSDWDTGELFF

J gene: TRBJ2-1
V gene: TRBV6-1
CDR3 protein: CASSEGLARGEQFF

J gene: TRBJ1-2
V gene: TRBV28
CDR3 protein: CASSSARNYGYTF